Below, one T cell receptor beta chain is given with its context. Antigen unknown. The data originate from a study of CD8 T cells in ankylosing spondylitis. Study results and limitations: Reactive arthritis synovial fluid and blood previously showed some of these motif variants. Disease-linked clones displayed a CD8+ phenotype and appeared relatively rarely in peripheral blood. A TCR beta motif of roughly eight highly homologous variants seemed to mark ankylosing spondylitis blood. According to the report, clones linked to the disease were significantly enriched in matched synovial fluid samples taken from ankylosing spondylitis patients.

TCR beta libraries were made by quantitative 5'-RACE with molecular barcodes. In TCRdb, the 5' RACE reads were re-called with MiXCR into one record per CDR3 protein. Here the sample spans some 800,000 distinct CDR3 sequences, 10% to 15% being singletons. Trimming took 6 bases from V and 8 from J, leaving 22 bases between them. Germline V gene sequence: CDR1 MNHEY, CDR2 SVGEGT. The CDR3 totals 15 residues. V usage is TRBV6-2 or TRBV6-3 and J usage is TRBJ1-2, with D possibly being TRBD1 (5 bases). The TCR comes from a male donor with ankylosing spondylitis. The specimen was blood, either unsorted or a sorted T cell fraction (not recorded which). The CDR3 DNA follows: TGTGCCAGCAGGCCAGGTGGGACCCCCCGAGGCGGCTACACCTTC. This sequence encodes CASRPGGTPRGGYTF.